This T cell receptor (beta chain) was sequenced during a study of beta chain features in type 1 diabetes. Study observations and caveats: An over-representation of cells with high TCR expression could result from cDNA sequencing. Patients showed naive, central memory and Treg TCRB repertoires that appeared more similar than those of healthy donors.

Since all of the isolated RNA was reverse transcribed, expressed TCRB transcripts were what got sequenced. Data came from immunoSEQ multiplex PCR; TCRdb stores just in-frame clones and leaves some out. The sample consists of hundreds of thousands of clones, roughly 11% of them appearing once. The CDR3 sequence is 14 residues long. The junction had 8 bases not matched to a gene; V was cut back by 8 bases and J by 6 bases. Germline values: CDR1 SEHNR, CDR2 FQNEAQ (reference sequence). This clone was picked up a small number of times. What it recognizes is unknown. The chain carries TRBV7-9 and TRBJ2-1; 9 bases are a match to TRBD2. The sequence was collected from a young woman in good health. Input material: naive CD4+ T cells from blood. CDR3 in amino acids: CASRRSSGTNEQFF. CDR3 coding DNA: TGTGCCAGCCGACGGTCTAGCGGGACCAATGAGCAGTTCTTC.